The sequence of this T cell receptor (beta chain) was determined in a study of OX40 agonist ivuxolimab in advanced cancers. Turning to the overall study: The costimulatory receptor OX40 (CD134) was targeted by ivuxolimab, a fully human IgG2 agonistic monoclonal antibody. Of the approximately 54 dose-escalation patients, hepatocellular carcinoma was present in 19, melanoma in roughly 15, renal cell carcinoma in 9 and head and neck cancer in 9. Prior anti-PD-1, anti-PD-L1 or anti-CTLA-4 therapy was permitted, and checkpoint inhibitors had been received by 40% to 50% of dose-escalation patients. Partial responses occurred in three dose-escalation patients, of whom one had hepatocellular carcinoma and two had cutaneous melanoma. The paper covers the monotherapy dose-escalation part of the phase I ivuxolimab trial, which included N of about 50 patients. Intravenous ivuxolimab was administered to patients every 2 weeks at six dose levels: 0.01, 0.1, 0.3, 1.5, 3 and 10 mg/kg. The purpose of peripheral TCRbeta sequencing was to test whether ivuxolimab changed TCR sequence diversity and led to clonal T-cell expansion. A male proportion of roughly 80% and a mean age of roughly 55 years, ranging from 23 to 79, were recorded for the dose-escalation cohort.

The trial excluded patients who had a history of autoimmune disease or were on systemic immunosuppression. Peripheral blood for TCR sequencing was collected from all dose cohorts at baseline, on cycle 4 day 1, and on cycle 7 day 1. The samples were taken from a phase I, first-in-human, multicenter, open-label dose-escalation trial of ivuxolimab. Adults with locally advanced or metastatic head and neck squamous cell, hepatocellular, melanoma or renal cell carcinoma were enrolled in the trial. Before TCR sequencing, CD4+ T cells and CD8+ T cells from peripheral blood were sorted into separate populations. For sequencing of the TCRbeta CDR3 region, genomic DNA was extracted from the sorted cells. The immunoSEQ Assay was used to sequence the TCRbeta CDR3 regions. Not all clones reach the TCRdb copy of this immuneACCESS table, which keeps in-frame sequences only. Checked studies attribute under half of the gap to unresolved V genes and leave the rest unexplained. Within this sample are around 82,000 clones, with about 89% of them counted one time only. Over 10% of the sample comes from the top ten.

The CDR3 sequence holds 14 residues, the cysteine and phenylalanine included. Of the read, only the CDR3 DNA is kept; its 42 bases are in frame from base 1. CDR1 and CDR2 are drawn from the germline V gene: MNHNS, SASEGT. V is clipped by 8 bases and J by 0 bases, and the sequence between their germline boundaries is 11 bases long. The investigation overall reported the following: Antigen specificity was not determined for the clonally expanded peripheral T cells. After ivuxolimab, CD8+ T cells had more expanded clones than CD4+ T cells on average. Low levels of normalized T-cell clonal expansion were also shown by some nonresponding patients. Clonal expansion of both CD4+ and CD8+ blood T cells was observed from baseline to week 6 at doses 0.1 to 3.0 mg/kg. In the 0.1-3.0 mg/kg groups, partial responders were among the patients with the lowest normalized peripheral clonal expansion, particularly in CD8+ T cells.

This clone showed up just a few times. The clone's antigen remains unknown. Qualities for individual bases were not recorded, and no much larger clone is one base off. The receptor comes from an adult with an advanced solid tumor such as melanoma, head and neck, liver or kidney cancer. The rearrangement joined TRBV6-1 to TRBJ1-5; a tentative D call is TRBD1 (5 bases match). Sample: CD4+ or CD8+ T cells sorted from blood, taken in a trial of the OX40 agonist ivuxolimab. CDR3 region: CASGGAASNQPQHF. The DNA is TGTGCCAGCGGTGGGGCGGCTAGCAATCAGCCCCAGCATTTT.